A single sample gave rise to the 9 T cell receptor beta chains below, sequenced in a study of beta chain features in type 1 diabetes. The investigators reverse transcribed all of the isolated RNA, so they sequenced expressed TCRB transcripts. Profiled with immunoSEQ multiplex PCR; TCRdb holds only in-frame clones, not every one. The data contain more than 130,000 clones, about 7% of them singletons. The sample comprised central memory CD4+ T cells from blood. The receptors stem from a woman under 40 in good health.

The chain carries TRBV9 and TRBJ2-1; weak D call: TRBD2 (6 bases). The CDR3 is 15 amino acids. CDR1 is SGDLS and CDR2 is YYNGEE in the germline V gene. Between the trimmed V and J ends, which lost 3 bases and 5 bases, there was a span of 15 bases. The CDR3 DNA reads as TGTGCCAGCAGCGCCGGGAGTTCGCCCAACAATGAGCAGTTCTTC. Translated, it gives CASSAGSSPNNEQFF.

This clone was counted only a few times. The chain uses TRBV7-6 and TRBJ2-2, with 8 bases aligning to TRBD2. Trimming cost V 1 base and J 0 bases; bases outside gene matches: 7. The CDR3 has 18 amino acids. Germline values: CDR1 SGHVS, CDR2 FNYEAQ. The CDR3 here is CASSLEASGPANTGELFF. For the CDR3, the DNA is TGTGCCAGCAGCTTAGAGGCTAGCGGGCCGGCGAACACCGGGGAGCTGTTTTTT. Supplemented by reference TRBV7-6 and TRBJ2-2, the full variable domain reads GAGVSQSPRYKVTKRGQDVALRCDPISGHVSLYWYRQALGQGPEFLTYFNYEAQQDKSGLPNDRFSAERPEGSISTLTIQRTEQRDSAMYRCASSLEASGPANTGELFFGEGSRLTVL.

This clone has at least ten counts. The chain is built from TRBV27 and TRBJ2-1; 9 nucleotides agree with TRBD1. CDR3 size: 15 residues. V lost 1 base and J lost 9; bases outside the gene matches: 7. From germline, CDR1 is MNHEY and CDR2 SMNVEV (reference sequence). CDR3: CASSLYRQGGREQFF. The DNA of the CDR3 is TGTGCCAGCAGTTTATATCGACAGGGGGGACGTGAGCAGTTCTTC.

This clone was counted between two and nine times. The chain employs TRBV10-3 and TRBJ2-7; TRBD2 matches 9 bases. The germline CDR1 and CDR2 sequences are ENHRY and SYGVKD. Trimming at V came to 0 bases and at J to 2 bases, leaving 2 bases not matched to a gene. This CDR3 has 15 amino acids. The CDR3 nucleotides are TGTGCCATCAGTGAGTCTGCGGGAGGGACCTACGAGCAGTACTTC. Protein sequence: CAISESAGGTYEQYF.

CDR3 protein: CASSLGTVPTEAFF. In nucleotides, the CDR3 is TGCGCCAGCAGCTTGGGGACAGTACCAACTGAAGCTTTCTTT. The rearrangement joins TRBV5-1 to TRBJ1-1; maybe TRBD1 (6 bases). From germline, CDR1 is SGHRS and CDR2 YFSETQ. V lost 0 bases and J 5 bases, leaving 11 bases between the germline ends. CDR3 length equals 14 residues.

Many counts were recorded for this clone. The V call is TRBV28, the J call TRBJ2-7; the match to TRBD2 covers 10 bases. Germline V CDR1 and CDR2: MDHEN, SYDVKM. CDR3 size: 14 residues. V lost 7 bases to trimming and J lost 5 bases; unmatched junction nucleotides: 8. The CDR3 region has the DNA TGTGCCAGCAAAGGAGCGGGAGGGCGCCACGAGCAGTACTTC. Protein: CASKGAGGRHEQYF.

In its sample, this clone was seen many times. The V call is TRBV10-3, the J call TRBJ2-5; no definite D call. Germline lookup yields CDR1 ENHRY and CDR2 SYGVKD. Trimming cost V 0 bases and J 5 bases, with 4 bases left between them. The CDR3 length is 12 residues. DNA of the CDR3: TGTGCCATCAGTGAGTCTTCGGAGACCCAGTACTTC. Its protein is CAISESSETQYF.

J is TRBJ1-1 and V is TRBV19; D is unclear. The CDR3 loop spans 15 amino acids. CDR1 and CDR2 from the germline V gene are LNHDA and SQIVND (reference sequence). V was pared by 2 bases and J by 1 base, with 11 bases between. The CDR3 here is CASSITGIQNTEAFF. Written as DNA, the CDR3 is TGTGCCAGTAGTATAACGGGGATTCAGAACACTGAAGCTTTCTTT.

This clone was seen ten or more times. This rearrangement joins TRBV6-4 to TRBJ2-1, with 10 bases identical to TRBD2. The V gene's germline CDR1 is MRHNA and CDR2 SNTAGT. The CDR3 spans 13 residues. Trimming took 4 bases from V and 6 from J; bases not matched to a gene: 0. CDR3 nucleotide sequence: TGTGCCAGCAGTGGGACTAGCGGCAATGAGCAGTTCTTC. Protein: CASSGTSGNEQFF.